The text below deals with one T cell receptor beta chain. Its matching antigen is unknown. Focal radiation and CTLA-4 blockade (ipilimumab) were tested in chemo-refractory metastatic non-small-cell lung cancer patients. Repertoires were generated with immunoSEQ multiplex PCR, while TCRdb's copy carries only in-frame clones and drops some. The top ten clones hold around 0.9% of a sample with about 95,000 clones, roughly four fifths of them seen once. These data are taken from a study of radiotherapy plus CTLA-4 blockade in lung cancer. At the level of the study: Objective responses were observed in around 17% of patients, and disease control was achieved by approximately 30%.

Germline CDR1 is MNHEY and CDR2 is SMNVEV (reference sequence). The length of the CDR3 is 14 residues. V shed 6 bases and J 3 bases; nucleotides not matched to a gene: 8. Study conclusions and caveats: Response was reportedly best predicted by early blood T cell clone dynamics, with interferon-beta. After treatment with radiotherapy plus ipilimumab, TCR clones that came from the tumor expanded in blood.

The sequence derives from a human donor with non-small cell lung cancer who had stable disease on radiotherapy plus ipilimumab. The V gene is TRBV27, the J gene TRBJ2-7; 7 bases line up with TRBD1. The sequencing used peripheral blood, collected from a patient treated with radiotherapy plus ipilimumab. CDR3 region: CASSQTGKGYEQYF. For the CDR3, the DNA is TGTGCCAGCAGCCAGACAGGGAAGGGCTACGAGCAGTACTTC.